This T cell receptor beta chain was sequenced in a study of vaccination effects on CD4 cells after COVID-19. CDR1 and CDR2 (germline): LGHNA, YNFKEQ. CDR3 size: 15 residues. V lost 0 bases to trimming and J lost 3 bases, with 8 bases between them. Of note for this clone: Its antigen remains unidentified.

Expansion with viral peptide pools was applied to antigen-specific CD4+ T cells by the ViraFEST assay prior to sequencing. On roughly day 10 of culture, CD4+ T cells were separated out. In the vaccine recipients, nucleocapsid antibodies were negative and there was no prior SARS-CoV-2 infection. The repertoire was sequenced with immunoSEQ multiplex PCR; TCRdb's copy has only in-frame clones and lacks some. This sample has some 28,000 clones, with around 80% found just once. This sequence joins TRBV4-2 and TRBJ2-2; either TRBD1 or TRBD2 may supply D (6 bases each). The specimen was CD4+ T cells from PBMCs cultured with SARS-CoV-2 spike peptides, collected before COVID-19 vaccination. The receptor comes from a human donor who received a COVID-19 vaccine. This CDR3 is CASSQDRGDTGELFF. CDR3 nucleotides: TGTGCCAGCAGCCAAGATAGGGGGGACACCGGGGAGCTGTTTTTT.